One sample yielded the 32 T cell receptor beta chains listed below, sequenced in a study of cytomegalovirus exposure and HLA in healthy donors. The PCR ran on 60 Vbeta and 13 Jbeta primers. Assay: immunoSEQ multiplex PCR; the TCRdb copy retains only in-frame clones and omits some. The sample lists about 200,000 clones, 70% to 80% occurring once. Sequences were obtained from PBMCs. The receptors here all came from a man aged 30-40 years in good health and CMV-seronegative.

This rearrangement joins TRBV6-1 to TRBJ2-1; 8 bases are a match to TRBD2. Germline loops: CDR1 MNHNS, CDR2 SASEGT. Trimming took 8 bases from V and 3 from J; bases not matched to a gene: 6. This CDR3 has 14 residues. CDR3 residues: CASLSGSFYNEQFF. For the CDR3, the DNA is TGTGCCAGCCTAAGCGGGAGCTTCTACAATGAGCAGTTCTTC.

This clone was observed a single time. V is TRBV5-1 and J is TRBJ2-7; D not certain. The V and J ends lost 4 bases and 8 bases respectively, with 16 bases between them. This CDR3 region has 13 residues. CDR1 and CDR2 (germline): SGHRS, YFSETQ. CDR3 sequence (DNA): TGCGCCAGCAGCACTGACATGTTCCCCAAGCAGTACTTC. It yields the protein CASSTDMFPKQYF.

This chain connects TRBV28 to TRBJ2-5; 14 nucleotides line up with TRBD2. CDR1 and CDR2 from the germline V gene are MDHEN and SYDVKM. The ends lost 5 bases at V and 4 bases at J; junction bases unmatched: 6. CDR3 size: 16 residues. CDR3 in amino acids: CASSRMTSGRAETQYF. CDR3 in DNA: TGTGCCAGCAGTCGAATGACTAGCGGGAGGGCAGAGACCCAGTACTTC.

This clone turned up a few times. In DNA, the CDR3 is TGCAGCGTGGAAACTAGCGGGAGACTAGCCAAAAACATTCAGTACTTC. Amino acids: CSVETSGRLAKNIQYF. This chain uses TRBV29-1 with TRBJ2-4; 11 positions match TRBD2. The J segment lost 0 bases and the V segment lost 6 bases, leaving 7 bases of the junction unmatched. Germline values: CDR1 SQVTM, CDR2 ANQGSEA. This CDR3 contains 16 residues.

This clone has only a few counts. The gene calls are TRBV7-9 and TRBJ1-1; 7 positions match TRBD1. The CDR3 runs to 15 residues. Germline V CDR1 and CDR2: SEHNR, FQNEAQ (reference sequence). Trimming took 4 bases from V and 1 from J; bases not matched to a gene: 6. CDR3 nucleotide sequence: TGTGCCAGCAGCTGGGCAGGGGGTGGGAACACTGAAGCTTTCTTT. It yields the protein CASSWAGGGNTEAFF.

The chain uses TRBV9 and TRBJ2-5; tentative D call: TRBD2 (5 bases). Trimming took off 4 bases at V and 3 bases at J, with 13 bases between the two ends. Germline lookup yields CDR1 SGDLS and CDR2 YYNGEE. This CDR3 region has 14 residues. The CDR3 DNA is TGTGCCAGCAGCCCCAGTGGGAGAGAAGAGACCCAGTACTTC. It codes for CASSPSGREETQYF.

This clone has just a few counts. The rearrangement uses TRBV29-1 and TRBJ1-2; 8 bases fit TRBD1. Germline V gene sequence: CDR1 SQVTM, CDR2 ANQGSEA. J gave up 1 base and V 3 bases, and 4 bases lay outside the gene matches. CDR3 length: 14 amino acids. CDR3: CSVDWTGFNYGYTF. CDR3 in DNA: TGCAGCGTTGATTGGACAGGGTTTAACTATGGCTACACCTTC.

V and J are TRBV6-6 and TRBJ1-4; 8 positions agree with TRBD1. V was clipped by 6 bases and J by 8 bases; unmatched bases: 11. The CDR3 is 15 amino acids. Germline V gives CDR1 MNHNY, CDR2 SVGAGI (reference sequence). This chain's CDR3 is CASSTDRDGWEKLFF. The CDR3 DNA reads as TGTGCCAGCAGCACGGACAGGGATGGTTGGGAAAAACTGTTTTTT.

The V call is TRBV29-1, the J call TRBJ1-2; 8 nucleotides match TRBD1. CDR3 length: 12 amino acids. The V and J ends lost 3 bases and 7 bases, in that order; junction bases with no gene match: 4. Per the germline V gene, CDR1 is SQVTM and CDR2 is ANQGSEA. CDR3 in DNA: TGCAGCGTTGAGGGACAGGAAGTTGGCTACACCTTC. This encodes CSVEGQEVGYTF. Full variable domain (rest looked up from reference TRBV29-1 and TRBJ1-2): SAVISQKPSRDICQRGTSLTIQCQVDSQVTMMFWYRQQPGQSLTLIATANQGSEATYESGFVIDKFPISRPNLTFSTLTVSNMSPEDSSIYLCSVEGQEVGYTFGSGTRLTVV.

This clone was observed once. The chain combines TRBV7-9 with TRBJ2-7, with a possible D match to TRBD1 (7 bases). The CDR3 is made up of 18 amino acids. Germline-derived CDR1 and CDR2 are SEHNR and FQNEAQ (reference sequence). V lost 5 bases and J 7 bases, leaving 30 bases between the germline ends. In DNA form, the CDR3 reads TGTGCCAGCAGCCCTCCGGGACAGACCGAAGGGACTTTAGGGGAGCAGTACTTC. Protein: CASSPPGQTEGTLGEQYF. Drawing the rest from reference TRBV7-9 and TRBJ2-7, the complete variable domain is DTGVSQNPRHKITKRGQNVTFRCDPISEHNRLYWYRQTLGQGPEFLTYFQNEAQLEKSRLLSDRFSAERPKGSFSTLEIQRTEQGDSAMYLCASSPPGQTEGTLGEQYFGPGTRLTVT.

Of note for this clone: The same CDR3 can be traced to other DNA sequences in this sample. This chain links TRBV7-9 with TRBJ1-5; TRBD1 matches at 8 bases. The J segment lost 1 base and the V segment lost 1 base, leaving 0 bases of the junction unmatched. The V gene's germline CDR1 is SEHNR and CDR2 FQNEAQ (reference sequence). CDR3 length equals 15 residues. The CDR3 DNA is TGTGCCAGCAGCTTAGGGGACAGGAGCAATCAGCCCCAGCATTTT. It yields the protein CASSLGDRSNQPQHF.

CDR3 protein: CASSPPLAYNEQFF. The CDR3 coding sequence is TGTGCCAGCAGCCCGCCCCTAGCCTACAATGAGCAGTTCTTC. The chain is built from TRBV7-9 and TRBJ2-1; the D is unclear. The CDR3 is 14 amino acids. The V end lost 5 bases, the J end lost 2 bases, and 10 bases lay between the germline ends. The germline gives CDR1 SEHNR, CDR2 FQNEAQ (reference sequence).

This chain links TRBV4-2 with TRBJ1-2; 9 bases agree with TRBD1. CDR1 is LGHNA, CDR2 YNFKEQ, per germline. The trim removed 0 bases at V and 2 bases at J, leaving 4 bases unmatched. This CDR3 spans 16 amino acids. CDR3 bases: TGTGCCAGCAGCCAAGAGGGGACAGGGAGGAACTATGGCTACACCTTC. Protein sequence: CASSQEGTGRNYGYTF.

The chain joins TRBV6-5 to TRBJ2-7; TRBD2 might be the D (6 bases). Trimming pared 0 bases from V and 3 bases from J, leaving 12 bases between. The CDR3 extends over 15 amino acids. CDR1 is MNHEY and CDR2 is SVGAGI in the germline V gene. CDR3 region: CASSYSGGANYEQYF. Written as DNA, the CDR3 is TGTGCCAGCAGTTACTCGGGGGGTGCGAACTACGAGCAGTACTTC.

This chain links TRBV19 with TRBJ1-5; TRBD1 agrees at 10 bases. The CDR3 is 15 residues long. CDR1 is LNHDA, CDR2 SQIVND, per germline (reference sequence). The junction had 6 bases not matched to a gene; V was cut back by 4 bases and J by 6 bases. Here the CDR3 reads CASSTGQGETQPQHF. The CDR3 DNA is TGTGCCAGTAGTACCGGACAGGGGGAAACTCAGCCCCAGCATTTT. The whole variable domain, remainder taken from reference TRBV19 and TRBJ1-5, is DGGITQSPKYLFRKEGQNVTLSCEQNLNHDAMYWYRQDPGQGLRLIYYSQIVNDFQKGDIAEGYSVSREKKESFPLTVTSAQKNPTAFYLCASSTGQGETQPQHFGDGTRLSIL.

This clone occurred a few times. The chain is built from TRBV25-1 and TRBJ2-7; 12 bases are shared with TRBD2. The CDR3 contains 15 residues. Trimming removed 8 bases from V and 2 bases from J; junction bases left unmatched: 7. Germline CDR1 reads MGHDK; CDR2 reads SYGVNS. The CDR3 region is CASAKLAGGTYEQYF. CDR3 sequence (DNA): TGTGCCAGCGCTAAACTAGCGGGAGGAACCTACGAGCAGTACTTC.

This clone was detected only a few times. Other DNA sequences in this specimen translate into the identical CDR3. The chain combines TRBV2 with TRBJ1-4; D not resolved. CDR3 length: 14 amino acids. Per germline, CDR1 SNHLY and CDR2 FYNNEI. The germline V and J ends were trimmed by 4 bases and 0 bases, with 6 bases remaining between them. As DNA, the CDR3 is TGTGCCAGCAGTGGAGGTGCAACTAATGAAAAACTGTTTTTT. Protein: CASSGGATNEKLFF. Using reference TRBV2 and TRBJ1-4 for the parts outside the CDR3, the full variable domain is EPEVTQTPSHQVTQMGQEVILRCVPISNHLYFYWYRQILGQKVEFLVSFYNNEISEKSEIFDDQFSVERPDGSNFTLKIRSTKLEDSAMYFCASSGGATNEKLFFGSGTQLSVL.

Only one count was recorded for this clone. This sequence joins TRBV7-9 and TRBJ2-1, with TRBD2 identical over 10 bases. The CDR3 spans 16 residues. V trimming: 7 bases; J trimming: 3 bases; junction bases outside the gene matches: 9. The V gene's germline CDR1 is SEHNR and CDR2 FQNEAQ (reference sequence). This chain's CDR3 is CASTFSGRTNYNEQFF. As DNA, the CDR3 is TGTGCCAGCACGTTTAGCGGGAGGACGAACTACAATGAGCAGTTCTTC.

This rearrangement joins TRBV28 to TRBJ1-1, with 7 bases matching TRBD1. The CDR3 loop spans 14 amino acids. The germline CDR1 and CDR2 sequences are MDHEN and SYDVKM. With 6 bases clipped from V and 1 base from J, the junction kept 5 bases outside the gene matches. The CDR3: CASRLDRKNTEAFF. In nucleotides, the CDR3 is TGTGCCAGCAGACTGGACAGGAAGAACACTGAAGCTTTCTTT.

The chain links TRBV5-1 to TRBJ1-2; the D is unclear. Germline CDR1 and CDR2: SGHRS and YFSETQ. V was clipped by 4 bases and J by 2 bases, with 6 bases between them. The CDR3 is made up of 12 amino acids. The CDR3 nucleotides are TGCGCCAGCAGCCTCGAGAACTATGGCTACACCTTC. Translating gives CASSLENYGYTF.

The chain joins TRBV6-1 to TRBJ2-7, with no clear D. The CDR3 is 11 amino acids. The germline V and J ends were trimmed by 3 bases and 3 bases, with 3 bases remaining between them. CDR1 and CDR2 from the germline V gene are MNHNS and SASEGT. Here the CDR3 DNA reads TGTGCCAGCAGTGATCTCTACGAGCAGTACTTC. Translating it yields CASSDLYEQYF.

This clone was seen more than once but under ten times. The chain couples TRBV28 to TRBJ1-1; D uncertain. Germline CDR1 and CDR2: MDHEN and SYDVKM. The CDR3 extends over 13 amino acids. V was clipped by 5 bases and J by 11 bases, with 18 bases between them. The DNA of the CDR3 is TGTGCCAGCAGTGCCTATGGACTGCCCTCGGCTTTCTTT. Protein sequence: CASSAYGLPSAFF.

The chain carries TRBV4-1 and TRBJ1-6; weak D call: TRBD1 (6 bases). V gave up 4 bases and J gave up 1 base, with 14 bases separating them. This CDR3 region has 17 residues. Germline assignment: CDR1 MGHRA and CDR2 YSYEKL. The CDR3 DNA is TGCGCCAGCAGCCTACTGGAACAGGGTTCCTATAATTCACCCCTCCACTTT. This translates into CASSLLEQGSYNSPLHF.

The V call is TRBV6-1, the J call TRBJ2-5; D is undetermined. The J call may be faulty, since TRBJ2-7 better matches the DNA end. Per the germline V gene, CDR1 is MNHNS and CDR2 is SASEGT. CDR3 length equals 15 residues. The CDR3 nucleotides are TGTGCCAGCAGTGAAGTTACAGCCCCAACCTACGAGCAGTACTTC. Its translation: CASSEVTAPTYEQYF.

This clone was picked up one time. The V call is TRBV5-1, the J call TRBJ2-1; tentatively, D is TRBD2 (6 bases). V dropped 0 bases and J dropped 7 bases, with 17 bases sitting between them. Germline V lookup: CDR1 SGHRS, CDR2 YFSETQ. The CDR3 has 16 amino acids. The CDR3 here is CASSLGRGILDNEQFF. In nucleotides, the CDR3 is TGCGCCAGCAGCTTGGGTCGCGGGATACTGGATAATGAGCAGTTCTTC.

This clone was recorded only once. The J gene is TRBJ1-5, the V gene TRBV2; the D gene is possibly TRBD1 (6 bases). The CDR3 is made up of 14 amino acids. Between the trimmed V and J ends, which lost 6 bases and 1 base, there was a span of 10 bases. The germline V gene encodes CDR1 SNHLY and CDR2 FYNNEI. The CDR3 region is CASRSQGSNQPQHF. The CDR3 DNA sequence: TGTGCCAGCAGGAGCCAGGGGAGCAATCAGCCCCAGCATTTT.

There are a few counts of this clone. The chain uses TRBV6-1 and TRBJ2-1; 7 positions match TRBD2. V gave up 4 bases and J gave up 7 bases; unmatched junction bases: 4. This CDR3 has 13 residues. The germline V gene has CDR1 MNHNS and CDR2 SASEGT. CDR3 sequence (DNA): TGTGCCAGCAGTGGTCCGCGGGGGAATGAGCAGTTCTTC. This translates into CASSGPRGNEQFF.

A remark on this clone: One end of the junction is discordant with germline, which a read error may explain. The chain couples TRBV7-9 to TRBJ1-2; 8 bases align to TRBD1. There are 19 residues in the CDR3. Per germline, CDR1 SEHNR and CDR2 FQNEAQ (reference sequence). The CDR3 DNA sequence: TGTGCCAGCAGCTTACGAAAGCCGGGACAGGTACCGATTCTCTATAGCTACACCTTC. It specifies CASSLRKPGQVPILYSYTF.

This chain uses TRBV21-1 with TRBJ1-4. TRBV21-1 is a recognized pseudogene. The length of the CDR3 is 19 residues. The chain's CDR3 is CASKVLISRSLASNEKLFF. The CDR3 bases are TGTGCCAGCAAAGTCCTTATCTCTAGGAGCCTAGCTTCTAATGAAAAACTGTTTTTT.

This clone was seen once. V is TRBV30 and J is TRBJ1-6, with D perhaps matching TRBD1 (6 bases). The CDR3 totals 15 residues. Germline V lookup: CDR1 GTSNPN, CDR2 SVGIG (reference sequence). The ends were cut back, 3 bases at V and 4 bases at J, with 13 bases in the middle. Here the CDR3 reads CAWRLGGQYNSPLHF. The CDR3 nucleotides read TGTGCCTGGAGATTGGGCGGACAGTATAATTCACCCCTCCACTTT.

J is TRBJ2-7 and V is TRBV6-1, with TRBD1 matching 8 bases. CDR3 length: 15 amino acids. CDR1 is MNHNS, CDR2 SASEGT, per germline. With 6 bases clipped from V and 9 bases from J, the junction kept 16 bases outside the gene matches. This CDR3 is CASRNPGTGRKVQYF. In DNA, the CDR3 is TGTGCCAGCAGAAACCCCGGGACAGGCCGTAAGGTGCAGTACTTC.

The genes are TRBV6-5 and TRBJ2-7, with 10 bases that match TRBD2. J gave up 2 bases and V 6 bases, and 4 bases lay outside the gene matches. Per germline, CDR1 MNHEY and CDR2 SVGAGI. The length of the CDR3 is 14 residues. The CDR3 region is CASSRGLAAYEQYF. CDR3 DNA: TGTGCCAGCAGCCGTGGACTAGCGGCCTACGAGCAGTACTTC.